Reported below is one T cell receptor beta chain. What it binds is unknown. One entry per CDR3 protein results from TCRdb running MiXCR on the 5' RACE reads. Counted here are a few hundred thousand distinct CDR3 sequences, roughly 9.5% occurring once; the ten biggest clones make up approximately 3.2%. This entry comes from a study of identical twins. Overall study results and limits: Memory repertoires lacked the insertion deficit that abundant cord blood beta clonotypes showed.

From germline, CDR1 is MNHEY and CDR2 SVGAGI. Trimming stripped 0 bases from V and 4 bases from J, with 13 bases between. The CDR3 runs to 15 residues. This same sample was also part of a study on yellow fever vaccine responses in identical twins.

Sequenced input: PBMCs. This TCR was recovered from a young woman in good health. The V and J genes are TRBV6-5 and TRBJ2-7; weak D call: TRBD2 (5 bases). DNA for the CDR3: TGTGCCAGCAGTTACTCTCCGGGGAAGCCGTACGAGCAGTACTTC. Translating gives CASSYSPGKPYEQYF.